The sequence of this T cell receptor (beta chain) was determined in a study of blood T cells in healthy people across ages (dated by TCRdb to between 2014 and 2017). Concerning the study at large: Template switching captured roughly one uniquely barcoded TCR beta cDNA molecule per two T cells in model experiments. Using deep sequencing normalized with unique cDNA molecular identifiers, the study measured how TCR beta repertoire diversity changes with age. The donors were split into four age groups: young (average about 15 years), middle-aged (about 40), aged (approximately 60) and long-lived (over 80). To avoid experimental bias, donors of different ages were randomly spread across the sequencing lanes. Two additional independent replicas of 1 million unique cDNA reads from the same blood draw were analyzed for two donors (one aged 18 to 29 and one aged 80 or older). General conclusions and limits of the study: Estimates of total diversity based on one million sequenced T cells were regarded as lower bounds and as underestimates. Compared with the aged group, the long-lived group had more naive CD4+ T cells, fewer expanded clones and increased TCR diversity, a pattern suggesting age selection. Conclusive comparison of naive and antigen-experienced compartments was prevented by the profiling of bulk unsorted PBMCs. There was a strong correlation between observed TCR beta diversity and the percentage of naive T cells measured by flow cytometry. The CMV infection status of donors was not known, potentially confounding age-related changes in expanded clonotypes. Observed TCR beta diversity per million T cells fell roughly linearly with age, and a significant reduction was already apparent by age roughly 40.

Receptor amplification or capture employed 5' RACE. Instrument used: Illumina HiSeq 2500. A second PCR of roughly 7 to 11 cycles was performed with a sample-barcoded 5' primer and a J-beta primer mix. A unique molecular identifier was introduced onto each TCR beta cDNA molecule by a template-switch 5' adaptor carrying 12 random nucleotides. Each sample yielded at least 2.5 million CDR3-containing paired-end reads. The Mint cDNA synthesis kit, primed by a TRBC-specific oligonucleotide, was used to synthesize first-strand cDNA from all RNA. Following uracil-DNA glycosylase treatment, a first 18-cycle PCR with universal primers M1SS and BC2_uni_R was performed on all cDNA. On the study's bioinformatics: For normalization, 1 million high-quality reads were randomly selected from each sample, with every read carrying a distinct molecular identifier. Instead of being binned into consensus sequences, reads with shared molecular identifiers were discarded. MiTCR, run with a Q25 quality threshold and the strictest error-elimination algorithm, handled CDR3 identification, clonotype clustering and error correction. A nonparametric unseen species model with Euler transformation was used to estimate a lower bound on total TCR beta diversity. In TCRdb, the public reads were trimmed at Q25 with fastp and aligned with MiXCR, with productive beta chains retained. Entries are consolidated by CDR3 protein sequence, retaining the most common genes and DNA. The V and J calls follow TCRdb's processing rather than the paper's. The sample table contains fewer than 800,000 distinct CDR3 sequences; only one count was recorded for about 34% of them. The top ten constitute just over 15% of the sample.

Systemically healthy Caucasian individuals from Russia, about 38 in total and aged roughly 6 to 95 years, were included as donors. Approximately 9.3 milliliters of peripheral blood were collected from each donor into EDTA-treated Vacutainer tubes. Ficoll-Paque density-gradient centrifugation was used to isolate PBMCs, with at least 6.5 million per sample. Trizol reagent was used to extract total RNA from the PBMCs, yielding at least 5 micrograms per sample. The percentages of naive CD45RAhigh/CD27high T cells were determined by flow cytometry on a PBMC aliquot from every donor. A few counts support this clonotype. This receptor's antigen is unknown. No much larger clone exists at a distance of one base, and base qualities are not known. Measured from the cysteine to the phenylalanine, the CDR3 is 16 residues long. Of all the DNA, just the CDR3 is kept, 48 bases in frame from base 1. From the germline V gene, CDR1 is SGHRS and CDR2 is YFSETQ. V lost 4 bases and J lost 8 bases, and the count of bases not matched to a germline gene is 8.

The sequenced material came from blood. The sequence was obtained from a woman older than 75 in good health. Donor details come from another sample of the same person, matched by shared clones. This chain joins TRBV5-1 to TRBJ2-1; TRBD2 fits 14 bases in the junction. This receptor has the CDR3 CASSPETSGGADEQFF. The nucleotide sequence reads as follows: TGCGCCAGCAGCCCGGAGACTAGCGGGGGGGCGGATGAGCAGTTCTTC.